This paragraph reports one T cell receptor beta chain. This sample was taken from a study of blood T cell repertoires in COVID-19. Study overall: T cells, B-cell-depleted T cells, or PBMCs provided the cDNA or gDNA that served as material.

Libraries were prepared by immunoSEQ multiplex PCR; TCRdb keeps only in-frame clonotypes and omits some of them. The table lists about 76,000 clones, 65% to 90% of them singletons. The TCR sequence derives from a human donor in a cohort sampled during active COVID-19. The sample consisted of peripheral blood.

The CDR3 DNA reads as TGTGCCAGCAGCTTCGGTGGGACAGGCTACGAGCAGTACTTC. This gives the protein CASSFGGTGYEQYF. The chain has TRBV7-9 and TRBJ2-7, with TRBD1 matching 8 bases. V was clipped by 3 bases and J by 3 bases; unmatched bases: 4. This CDR3 comprises 14 residues. CDR1 is SEHNR, CDR2 FQNEAQ, per germline (reference sequence).